This passage covers 31 T cell receptor beta chains from one sample sequenced in a study of blood T cell repertoires in COVID-19. The data were produced by immunoSEQ multiplex PCR, yet TCRdb's version contains in-frame clones alone and is incomplete. Of about 220,000 clones listed, about nine tenths are singletons. The specimen sequenced was PBMCs or T cells enriched from blood (not recorded which). The receptor set was obtained from a woman aged 40 to 49 with acute COVID-19.

The table lists this clone with a few counts. The chain is built from TRBV2 and TRBJ2-5; possibly TRBD2 for D (6 bases). V was trimmed by 5 bases and J by 4 bases, leaving 11 bases between them. The germline V gene has CDR1 SNHLY and CDR2 FYNNEI. CDR3 length: 13 amino acids. This CDR3 reads CASSLTSLETQYF. DNA for the CDR3: TGTGCCAGCAGTCTGACTAGTTTAGAGACCCAGTACTTC.

This clone was picked up one time. This chain links TRBV15 with TRBJ2-5, with a weak D call TRBD1 (5 bases). Germline loops: CDR1 LNHNV, CDR2 YYDKDF (reference sequence). V gave up 1 base and J gave up 5 bases, with 23 bases separating them. This CDR3 comprises 18 residues. The CDR3, as DNA: TGTGCCACCAGCAGAGTACGTGGGGCGAGCTCTCGTCTGGAGACCCAGTACTTC. Translating it yields CATSRVRGASSRLETQYF.

Worth noting for this clone: The identical CDR3 is also encoded by other nucleotide sequences in the sample. This chain joins TRBV18 and TRBJ1-1; D unclear. The CDR3 is 14 residues long. V was shortened by 2 bases and J by 4 bases, with 11 bases between the two germline ends. Germline assignment: CDR1 KGHSH and CDR2 LQKENI. In DNA form, the CDR3 reads TGTGCCAGCTCACCAGAGGGAGTCAGCACTGAAGCTTTCTTT. Translation gives CASSPEGVSTEAFF.

V and J are TRBV7-9 and TRBJ2-1; 8 positions agree with TRBD2. The CDR3 length is 17 residues. Unmatched junction bases numbered 17, after V lost 5 bases and J lost 8 bases. Looked up from germline, CDR1 is SEHNR and CDR2 is FQNEAQ (reference sequence). The CDR3 DNA follows: TGTGCCAGCAGCCAGCCGACCGGGACTAGGGGGGCCCATGAGCAGTTCTTC. This translates into CASSQPTGTRGAHEQFF.

The chain combines TRBV5-1 with TRBJ1-4; no definite D call. CDR1 SGHRS and CDR2 YFSETQ come from the germline V gene. V was cut by 2 bases and J by 0 bases, with 14 bases left in between. The CDR3 length is 17 residues. Here the CDR3 DNA reads TGCGCCAGCAGCTTCTTGGGCAGCCCAGCAACTAATGAAAAACTGTTTTTT. Translation gives CASSFLGSPATNEKLFF.

The chain recombines TRBV9 with TRBJ1-2, with 8 bases fitting TRBD1. The V and J ends lost 2 bases and 8 bases, in that order; junction bases with no gene match: 2. This CDR3 region has 12 residues. Per germline, CDR1 SGDLS and CDR2 YYNGEE. CDR3 residues: CASSVGQGGYTF. The CDR3, as DNA: TGTGCCAGCAGCGTCGGACAGGGAGGCTACACCTTC.

The CDR3 region has the DNA TGTGCCAGCACCGAGGGTGCAACTAATGAAAAACTGTTTTTT. Encoded protein: CASTEGATNEKLFF. The gene calls are TRBV2 and TRBJ1-4; no definite D call. V lost 7 bases, J lost 0 bases, and 9 bases lay in between. The CDR3 runs to 14 residues. Germline CDR1 and CDR2: SNHLY and FYNNEI. Supplemented by reference TRBV2 and TRBJ1-4, the full variable domain reads EPEVTQTPSHQVTQMGQEVILRCVPISNHLYFYWYRQILGQKVEFLVSFYNNEISEKSEIFDDQFSVERPDGSNFTLKIRSTKLEDSAMYFCASTEGATNEKLFFGSGTQLSVL.

This chain joins TRBV18 and TRBJ2-1; 13 positions match TRBD2. CDR1 KGHSH and CDR2 LQKENI come from the germline V gene. V shed 4 bases and J 6 bases; nucleotides not matched to a gene: 6. The CDR3 is 16 amino acids. The CDR3 sequence is CASSLELAGGPNEQFF. CDR3 coding DNA: TGTGCCAGCTCACTAGAACTAGCGGGGGGGCCCAATGAGCAGTTCTTC.

A note on this clone: Other nucleotide sequences in the sample specify the same CDR3. This rearrangement joins TRBV12-3 or TRBV12-4 to TRBJ1-1; D uncertain. The CDR3 has 12 residues. V lost 2 bases and J 3 bases, leaving 4 bases between the germline ends. CDR3 loop: CASSLRDTEAFF. The DNA of the CDR3 is TGTGCCAGCAGTTTACGGGACACTGAAGCTTTCTTT.

V usage is TRBV19 and J usage is TRBJ2-1; 11 bases are a match to TRBD2. With 4 bases clipped from V and 8 bases from J, the junction kept 7 bases outside the gene matches. This CDR3 region has 15 residues. Per germline, CDR1 LNHDA and CDR2 SQIVND (reference sequence). Written as DNA, the CDR3 is TGTGCCAGTAGTAAGCTAGCGGGGGGTTTCTATGAGCAGTTCTTC. Translated, it gives CASSKLAGGFYEQFF.

The chain employs TRBV11-2 and TRBJ1-2; TRBD1 might be the D (6 bases). V lost 5 bases and J 2 bases, leaving 15 bases between the germline ends. The CDR3 has 15 residues. Germline V gene data show CDR1 as SGHAT and CDR2 as FQNNGV. Here the CDR3 reads CASSLGGTLNYGYTF. The CDR3 region has the DNA TGTGCCAGCAGCCTCGGGGGGACATTGAACTATGGCTACACCTTC.

This chain connects TRBV7-9 to TRBJ1-1, with D perhaps TRBD1 (5 bases). CDR3 length: 14 amino acids. Between the trimmed V and J ends, which lost 3 bases and 2 bases, there was a span of 10 bases. Germline CDR1 and CDR2: SEHNR and FQNEAQ (reference sequence). The CDR3 coding sequence is TGTGCCAGCAGCTTGGTCAGGGCAAACACTGAAGCTTTCTTT. Its translation: CASSLVRANTEAFF.

The chain uses TRBV6-2 or TRBV6-3 and TRBJ1-1; 10 bases fit TRBD1. CDR1 is MNHEY, CDR2 SVGEGT, per germline. The CDR3 runs to 16 residues. The junction had 11 bases not matched to a gene; V was cut back by 2 bases and J by 8 bases. CDR3 sequence reads: CASSYAPPGDRGEAFF. CDR3 nucleotide sequence: TGTGCCAGCAGTTACGCCCCGCCCGGGGACAGGGGAGAAGCTTTCTTT.

The chain is built from TRBV5-1 and TRBJ1-1; maybe TRBD1 (6 bases). V was shortened by 0 bases and J by 1 base, with 13 bases between the two germline ends. Looked up from germline, CDR1 is SGHRS and CDR2 is YFSETQ. This CDR3 spans 16 amino acids. This chain's CDR3 is CASSLAVTGKNTEAFF. CDR3 in DNA: TGCGCCAGCAGCTTGGCCGTCACAGGGAAGAACACTGAAGCTTTCTTT.

This chain joins TRBV11-2 and TRBJ1-4; D may be TRBD1 (5 bases). The CDR3 sequence is 14 residues long. V lost 0 bases to trimming and J lost 7 bases, with 9 bases between them. Germline lookup yields CDR1 SGHAT and CDR2 FQNNGV. The chain's CDR3 is CASSLERGSEKLFF. CDR3 nucleotide sequence: TGTGCCAGCAGCTTAGAGCGGGGGTCTGAAAAACTGTTTTTT.

The chain couples TRBV12-3 or TRBV12-4 to TRBJ2-3, with TRBD1 identical over 8 bases. This CDR3 is built from 13 residues. The junction had 7 bases not matched to a gene; V was cut back by 8 bases and J by 6 bases. The CDR3 bases are TGTGCCAGCGGCCAGGGGGCGCGTGATACGCAGTATTTT. Translated: CASGQGARDTQYF.

DNA for the CDR3: TGTGCCAGCAGCTTAGATCCCCGACTGAATGAAAAACTGTTTTTT. It encodes CASSLDPRLNEKLFF. This chain uses TRBV11-2 with TRBJ1-4; unclear D gene. The CDR3 totals 15 residues. Germline V gives CDR1 SGHAT, CDR2 FQNNGV. Trimming removed 0 bases from V and 5 bases from J, with 10 bases in between.

The V gene is TRBV2, the J gene TRBJ1-1, with 9 nucleotides matching TRBD1. V shed 3 bases, J shed 6 bases, and the junction held 5 bases outside the gene matches. The germline CDR1 and CDR2 sequences are SNHLY and FYNNEI. This CDR3 region has 14 residues. The CDR3 protein is CASSEWDRAPEAFF. The CDR3 DNA is TGTGCCAGCAGTGAGTGGGACAGGGCCCCTGAAGCTTTCTTT.

This rearrangement joins TRBV5-4 to TRBJ2-3, with 13 bases aligning to TRBD2. This CDR3 comprises 19 residues. Looked up from germline, CDR1 is SGHNT and CDR2 is YYREEE (reference sequence). The J segment lost 2 bases and the V segment lost 3 bases, leaving 12 bases of the junction unmatched. The CDR3 loop is CASSWGLAGLSPNTDTQYF. DNA of the CDR3: TGTGCCAGCAGCTGGGGACTAGCGGGGCTATCACCGAACACAGATACGCAGTATTTT.

The chain carries TRBV6-2 or TRBV6-3 and TRBJ1-4; a possible D gene is TRBD1 (5 bases). Trimming took 0 bases from V and 2 from J, leaving 13 bases between them. Per the germline V gene, CDR1 is MNHEY and CDR2 is SVGEGT. This CDR3 region has 17 residues. The CDR3: CASSYSEGLWTNEKLFF. The DNA of the CDR3 is TGTGCCAGCAGTTACTCGGAGGGACTTTGGACTAATGAAAAACTGTTTTTT.

The chain joins TRBV19 to TRBJ1-2; tentatively, D is TRBD1 (6 bases). Germline CDR1 reads LNHDA; CDR2 reads SQIVND (reference sequence). The V end lost 3 bases, the J end lost 2 bases, and 13 bases lay between the germline ends. The CDR3 covers 15 residues. The CDR3 here is CASSMDRWGNYGYTF. The DNA of the CDR3 is TGTGCCAGTAGTATGGACAGATGGGGGAACTATGGCTACACCTTC.

This clone appeared a single time. The sample has other DNA sequences that encode this CDR3 too. The V gene is TRBV27, the J gene TRBJ1-6; tentatively, D is TRBD1 (5 bases). V was trimmed by 3 bases and J by 4 bases, leaving 7 bases between them. CDR1 MNHEY and CDR2 SMNVEV come from the germline V gene (reference sequence). This CDR3 is built from 14 residues. The CDR3 sequence: CASSFRGYNSPLHF. The DNA for the CDR3 is TGTGCCAGCAGTTTTAGGGGTTATAATTCACCCCTCCACTTT.

This chain links TRBV5-6 with TRBJ1-6; 7 nucleotides match TRBD1. The CDR3 is 17 residues long. CDR1 and CDR2 from the germline V gene are SGHDT and YYEEEE. The V segment lost 4 bases and the J segment 8 bases; nucleotides outside the gene matches: 15. The CDR3 loop reads CASSHDKFRDSDSPLHF. Here the CDR3 DNA reads TGTGCCAGCAGCCATGACAAGTTCCGGGACAGTGATTCACCCCTCCACTTT.

V gene TRBV27 combines with J gene TRBJ1-1, with D unclear. Germline V CDR1 and CDR2: MNHEY, SMNVEV (reference sequence). V lost 8 bases to trimming and J lost 6 bases, with 7 bases between them. This CDR3 has 10 amino acids. The DNA for the CDR3 is TGTGCCAGCGGAGGCCCTGAAGCTTTCTTT. The encoded protein is CASGGPEAFF.

This sequence joins TRBV18 and TRBJ1-2, with TRBD1 identical over 7 bases. The V segment lost 3 bases and the J segment 1 base; nucleotides outside the gene matches: 5. This CDR3 contains 15 residues. From germline, CDR1 is KGHSH and CDR2 LQKENI. The CDR3 spells CASSPATGNNYGYTF. CDR3 nucleotide sequence: TGTGCCAGCTCACCCGCGACAGGGAATAACTATGGCTACACCTTC.

V is TRBV5-8 and J is TRBJ2-2, with D perhaps matching TRBD2 (6 bases). CDR3 length: 16 residues. Germline loops: CDR1 SGHTS, CDR2 YDEGEE. Between the trimmed V and J ends, which lost 4 bases and 5 bases, there was a span of 18 bases. CDR3: CASSTGPAAGTGELFF. The CDR3 nucleotides read TGTGCCAGCAGCACTGGCCCCGCGGCGGGGACCGGGGAGCTGTTTTTT. The entire variable domain, with the rest obtained from reference TRBV5-8 and TRBJ2-2, is as follows: EAGVTQSPTHLIKTRGQQATLRCSPISGHTSVYWYQQALGLGLQFLLWYDEGEERNRGNFPPRFSGRQFPNYSSELNVNALELEDSALYLCASSTGPAAGTGELFFGEGSRLTVL.

This clone was detected only a few times. The rearrangement uses TRBV3-1 (or the pseudogene TRBV3-2) and TRBJ1-2; the D is unclear. Trimming took off 1 base at V and 4 bases at J, with 13 bases between the two ends. The CDR3 has 15 amino acids. Germline V gene data show CDR1 as LGHDT and CDR2 as YNNKEL (reference sequence). The CDR3 loop is CASSQGNSYPYGYTF. CDR3 nucleotides: TGTGCCAGCAGCCAAGGTAACAGCTACCCCTATGGCTACACCTTC.

The V gene is TRBV7-8, the J gene TRBJ1-1; no clear D. CDR1 is SGHVS and CDR2 is FQNEAQ in the germline V gene. The V end was cut by 5 bases, the J end by 8 bases, with 12 bases between. The CDR3 has 12 residues. The CDR3 spells CASSVRLAEAFF. The CDR3 nucleotides read TGTGCCAGCAGCGTCCGTCTTGCGGAAGCTTTCTTT. The full variable domain, with the rest looked up from reference TRBV7-8 and TRBJ1-1, is GAGVSQSPRYKVAKRGQDVALRCDPISGHVSLFWYQQALGQGPEFLTYFQNEAQLDKSGLPSDRFFAERPEGSVSTLKIQRTQQEDSAVYLCASSVRLAEAFFGQGTRLTVV.

This rearrangement joins TRBV11-2 to TRBJ1-6, with 7 bases that match TRBD1. Germline V gene sequence: CDR1 SGHAT, CDR2 FQNNGV. The CDR3 extends over 16 amino acids. V lost 5 bases to trimming and J lost 1 base; unmatched junction nucleotides: 5. CDR3 amino acids: CASSTLQGSYNSPLHF. For the CDR3, the DNA is TGTGCCAGCAGCACCTTACAGGGGTCCTATAATTCACCCCTCCACTTT.

The chain has TRBV19 and TRBJ1-2, with a weak D call TRBD1 (5 bases). Per germline, CDR1 LNHDA and CDR2 SQIVND (reference sequence). V was cut by 3 bases and J by 6 bases, with 8 bases left in between. This CDR3 has 12 residues. The CDR3 here is CASSIRRDGYTF. CDR3 DNA sequence: TGTGCCAGTAGTATTCGCAGGGATGGCTACACCTTC.

This clone appeared once. This rearrangement joins TRBV5-1 to TRBJ1-6; D is ambiguous. V gave up 4 bases and J gave up 9 bases, with 11 bases separating them. CDR1 is SGHRS and CDR2 is YFSETQ in the germline V gene. The CDR3 runs 13 residues. The chain's CDR3 is CASSTSEASPLHF. The CDR3 nucleotides are TGCGCCAGCAGCACTTCAGAGGCTTCACCCCTCCACTTT.